These T cell receptor beta chains were read from a single sample in a study of CD8+ T cells in alopecia areata. Using immunoSEQ multiplex PCR, the repertoire was profiled, and TCRdb retains in-frame clones only, with some absent. The sample has 90,000 to 120,000 clones; roughly 84% are singletons. The sequences come from CD8+ T cells sorted from blood, collected at week 24, from a patient treated with tofacitinib. All receptors derive from a human donor with alopecia areata. The CDR3 runs from the conserved cysteine through the conserved F or W. A D gene is named only where the DNA matches it firmly. Some rows mark clone size as missing; the rest say once, few, many or name a class of expanded clone.

V: TRBV29-1
J: TRBJ2-7
D: .
size: .
DNA: TGCAGCGTTGGGTGGGCCAGGGAAATACAAGGTTCGGTGACCCTCTCCTACGAGCAGTACTTC
CDR3: CSVGWAREIQGSVTLSYEQYF

V: TRBV7-8
J: TRBJ2-1
D: TRBD1
size: .
DNA: TGTGCCAGCAGCCCTCGACAGGGGAGCTCCTACAATGAGCAGTTCTTC
CDR3: CASSPRQGSSYNEQFF

V: TRBV27
J: TRBJ2-2
D: .
size: .
DNA: TGTGCCAGCAGTTTAGGGAACACCGGGGAGCTGTTTTTT
CDR3: CASSLGNTGELFF

V: TRBV19
J: TRBJ2-1
D: TRBD2
size: .
DNA: TGTGCCAGTAGTATTCCTAGCGGGGGGTACAATGAGCAGTTCTTC
CDR3: CASSIPSGGYNEQFF

V: TRBV19
J: TRBJ2-3
D: .
size: .
DNA: TGTGCCAGTAGTAATCCCTGGGACAGCACAGATACGCAGTATTTT
CDR3: CASSNPWDSTDTQYF

V: TRBV6-6
J: TRBJ1-6
D: TRBD1
size: .
DNA: TGTGCCAGCAGTCTCCTTGGGACAGCCAATTCACCCCTCCACTTT
CDR3: CASSLLGTANSPLHF

V: TRBV29-1
J: TRBJ1-1
D: .
size: few
DNA: TGCAGCGTTCTCGCGGGGGCGGACACTGAAGCTTTCTTT
CDR3: CSVLAGADTEAFF

V: TRBV9
J: TRBJ1-1
D: .
size: .
DNA: TGTGCCAGCAGCGTATGGCCCCTGGCCGGGTGGGCTTTCTTT
CDR3: CASSVWPLAGWAFF

V: TRBV12-5
J: TRBJ2-2
D: TRBD1
size: .
DNA: TGTGCTAGTGCCCTAGACAGGGTTATATCCGGGGAGCTGTTTTTT
CDR3: CASALDRVISGELFF

V: TRBV30
J: TRBJ2-7
D: TRBD1
size: .
DNA: TGTGCCTGGATCCCGGGAGGGACAGGGGGGAGCTACGAGCAGTACTTC
CDR3: CAWIPGGTGGSYEQYF

V: TRBV4-1
J: TRBJ1-1
D: TRBD1
size: few
DNA: TGCGCCAGCAGCCAACAAGGACAGGGAAGCACTGAAGCTTTCTTT
CDR3: CASSQQGQGSTEAFF

V: TRBV29-1
J: TRBJ2-7
D: TRBD1
size: .
DNA: TGCAGCGTTGAAGATCCCCGCGACAGGGTGAAGGGTGAGCAGTACTTC
CDR3: CSVEDPRDRVKGEQYF

V: TRBV7-9
J: TRBJ2-7
D: TRBD1
size: .
DNA: TGTGCCAGCAGCTCGACCGGGGGACAGGCCTACGAGCAGTACTTC
CDR3: CASSSTGGQAYEQYF

V: TRBV7-9
J: TRBJ1-1
D: .
size: .
DNA: TGTGCCAGCAGCTTAGTAGCTGGGCAGGCCCAGATGAACACTGAAGCTTTCTTT
CDR3: CASSLVAGQAQMNTEAFF

V: TRBV5-4
J: TRBJ2-3
D: TRBD2
size: .
DNA: TGTGCCAGCAGCTTGATAGCGGGGGAGGAAGATACGCAGTATTTT
CDR3: CASSLIAGEEDTQYF

V: TRBV5-1
J: TRBJ2-1
D: .
size: .
DNA: TGCGCCAGCAGCTTAGGGGGGCCTCCTGGTAATGAGCAGTTCTTC
CDR3: CASSLGGPPGNEQFF

V: TRBV7-2
J: TRBJ1-4
D: TRBD1
size: .
DNA: TGTGCCAGCAGCTCGGGACAGGCAACTAATGAAAAACTGTTTTTT
CDR3: CASSSGQATNEKLFF

V: TRBV11-1
J: TRBJ2-2
D: TRBD1
size: .
DNA: TGTGCCAGCAGCACGGGGGACAGGGGGCAGGTCGGGGAGCTGTTTTTT
CDR3: CASSTGDRGQVGELFF

V: TRBV7-9
J: TRBJ2-1
D: .
size: .
DNA: TGTGCCAGCAGCCGGACTGCTCTAACGAGCTCCTACAATGAGCAGTTCTTC
CDR3: CASSRTALTSSYNEQFF

V: TRBV5-1
J: TRBJ2-7
D: .
size: .
DNA: TGCGCCAGCAGCCTACGGGATAACTCCTACGAGCAGTACTTC
CDR3: CASSLRDNSYEQYF

V: TRBV4-2
J: TRBJ2-2
D: TRBD1
size: .
DNA: TGTGCCAGCAGCCTAGGGGACAGCAACACCGGGGAGCTGTTTTTT
CDR3: CASSLGDSNTGELFF

V: TRBV2
J: TRBJ2-7
D: .
size: .
DNA: TGTGCCAGCAGCCCGGACACGGACTACGAGCAGTACTTC
CDR3: CASSPDTDYEQYF

V: TRBV25-1
J: TRBJ2-2
D: TRBD2
size: .
DNA: TGTGCCAGCAGCCGACTAGCGGGGTCTACCGGGGAGCTGTTTTTT
CDR3: CASSRLAGSTGELFF

V: TRBV5-1
J: TRBJ2-7
D: .
size: once
DNA: TGCGCCAGCAGCTTTTCAGGCTACGAGCAGTACTTC
CDR3: CASSFSGYEQYF

V: TRBV4-1
J: TRBJ2-5
D: .
size: .
DNA: TGCGCCAGCAGCCAGGTGGGGCTAGCGCGAGGGACCCAGTACTTC
CDR3: CASSQVGLARGTQYF

V: TRBV7-2
J: TRBJ2-7
D: .
size: .
DNA: TGTGCCAGCAGCGACGACAAGTACTACGAGCAGTACTTC
CDR3: CASSDDKYYEQYF

V: TRBV6-1
J: TRBJ2-3
D: .
size: .
DNA: TGTGCCAGTCCCCCGCAGGGTTTAATCGCAGATACGCAGTATTTT
CDR3: CASPPQGLIADTQYF

V: TRBV7-1
J: TRBJ2-3
D: .
size: .
DNA: TGTGCCAGCAGCTTTACAGGGGGGGGCACAGATACGCAGTATTTT
CDR3: CASSFTGGGTDTQYF

V: TRBV21-1
J: TRBJ2-7
D: .
size: .
DNA: TGTGCCAGCAGCAAAGTAGGGGGACACCTCTACGAGCAGTACTTC
CDR3: CASSKVGGHLYEQYF

V: TRBV19
J: TRBJ1-5
D: .
size: medium-sized
DNA: TGTGCCAGTAGTCCCCCCGGGCCCAATCAGCCCCAGCATTTT
CDR3: CASSPPGPNQPQHF

V: TRBV27
J: TRBJ1-5
D: .
size: .
DNA: TGTGCCAGCAGCTACCTTAGCAATCAGCCCCAGCATTTT
CDR3: CASSYLSNQPQHF

V: TRBV27
J: TRBJ2-4
D: TRBD2
size: .
DNA: TGTGCCAGCTCCGATCTAGCGGGGGGGGAAAACATTCAGTACTTC
CDR3: CASSDLAGGENIQYF

V: TRBV7-2
J: TRBJ2-7
D: .
size: .
DNA: TGTGCCAGCAGCTTTTTTATAGGGTACGAGCAGTACTTC
CDR3: CASSFFIGYEQYF

V: TRBV4-3
J: TRBJ2-3
D: .
size: .
DNA: TGCGCCAGCAGCCAAAGGGCGCGCACAGATACGCAGTATTTT
CDR3: CASSQRARTDTQYF

V: TRBV5-1
J: TRBJ2-3
D: TRBD2
size: .
DNA: TGCGCCAGCAGTGAAGCGGGGGACAGCACAGATACGCAGTATTTT
CDR3: CASSEAGDSTDTQYF

V: TRBV25-1
J: TRBJ2-7
D: TRBD1
size: .
DNA: TGTGCCAGCAGTGGCTCCGGGACAGAAAGCTCCTACGAGCAGTACTTC
CDR3: CASSGSGTESSYEQYF

V: TRBV25-1
J: TRBJ2-7
D: .
size: once
DNA: TGTGCCAGCTGGGGTTGGGGGTCGTACGAGCAGTACTTC
CDR3: CASWGWGSYEQYF

V: TRBV4-3
J: TRBJ2-2
D: .
size: .
DNA: TGCGCCAGCAGCCAAGATCGGTACACCGGGGAGCTGTTTTTT
CDR3: CASSQDRYTGELFF

V: TRBV6-5
J: TRBJ2-1
D: .
size: .
DNA: TGTGCCAGCAGTTCAAGCCCCAGTGAGCAGTTCTTC
CDR3: CASSSSPSEQFF

V: TRBV27
J: TRBJ2-1
D: .
size: once
DNA: TGTGCCAGCAGTCTTTTGGACCCAAACAATGAGCAGTTCTTC
CDR3: CASSLLDPNNEQFF

V: TRBV6-1
J: TRBJ2-7
D: TRBD1
size: .
DNA: TGTGCCAGCAGTGAAGCACCACTTAGGGGGCTGACCGAGCAGTACTTC
CDR3: CASSEAPLRGLTEQYF

V: TRBV14
J: TRBJ2-5
D: TRBD1
size: .
DNA: TGTGCCAGCAGCAAACGCGGGACAGGGTTTCAGACCCAGTACTTC
CDR3: CASSKRGTGFQTQYF

V: TRBV7-8
J: TRBJ2-2
D: TRBD1
size: .
DNA: TGTGCCAGCAGCTTAACAGGGGGCTTGAACACCGGGGAGCTGTTTTTT
CDR3: CASSLTGGLNTGELFF

V: TRBV7-9
J: TRBJ2-7
D: TRBD1
size: .
DNA: TGTGCCAGCACCGGGACAGAGACCTACGAGCAGTACTTC
CDR3: CASTGTETYEQYF

V: TRBV4-1
J: TRBJ2-3
D: TRBD1
size: .
DNA: TGCGCCAGCAGCCCCCAAACAGGGGATGGGGCAGATACGCAGTATTTT
CDR3: CASSPQTGDGADTQYF

V: TRBV7-9
J: TRBJ2-5
D: TRBD2
size: .
DNA: TGTGCCAGCAGCTCTCTAGCGGGGGTCAAACAAGAGACCCAGTACTTC
CDR3: CASSSLAGVKQETQYF

V: TRBV4-1
J: TRBJ2-3
D: TRBD1
size: .
DNA: TGCGCCAGCAGCCAAGTTTCTGGACAGGGGGCTAAGGATACGCAGTATTTT
CDR3: CASSQVSGQGAKDTQYF

V: TRBV30
J: TRBJ1-2
D: TRBD1
size: .
DNA: TGTGCCTGGGACAGGGGGCGGCACGGCTATGGCTACACCTTC
CDR3: CAWDRGRHGYGYTF

V: TRBV2
J: TRBJ2-1
D: TRBD2
size: few
DNA: TGTGCCAGCATACTGGCGGGGGGGCCTCATGAGCAGTTCTTC
CDR3: CASILAGGPHEQFF

V: TRBV6-1
J: TRBJ2-1
D: .
size: .
DNA: TGTGCCAGCATAGGAAGCGACAATGAGCAGTTCTTC
CDR3: CASIGSDNEQFF

V: TRBV7-9
J: TRBJ2-5
D: .
size: once
DNA: TGTGCCAGCAGCGAGAGAGGGCCTGGAGAGACCCAGTACTTC
CDR3: CASSERGPGETQYF

V: TRBV4-3
J: TRBJ1-2
D: TRBD1
size: .
DNA: TGCGCCAGCAGCCAAGATTGGGAGGACAGGGCCCCCCTCCGGGGCTACACCTTC
CDR3: CASSQDWEDRAPLRGYTF

V: TRBV7-9
J: TRBJ2-1
D: .
size: .
DNA: TGTGCCAGCAAGTTCTCTGGGGCCAGGAATGAGCAGTTCTTC
CDR3: CASKFSGARNEQFF

V: TRBV7-9
J: TRBJ2-7
D: TRBD2
size: few
DNA: TGTGCCAGCAGCGCCGCGGGGGGACTTCAAGAGCAGTACTTC
CDR3: CASSAAGGLQEQYF

V: TRBV4-2
J: TRBJ2-7
D: TRBD1
size: .
DNA: TGTGCCAGCAGCCAAGCACCTCAAACGACAGGGTCAATATACGAGCAGTACTTC
CDR3: CASSQAPQTTGSIYEQYF

V: TRBV5-6
J: TRBJ2-1
D: .
size: .
DNA: TGTGCCAGCAGCTTGGGAGACTACAATGAGCAGTTCTTC
CDR3: CASSLGDYNEQFF

V: TRBV13
J: TRBJ1-5
D: TRBD1
size: once
DNA: TGTGCCAGCAGCCTTGGGACAGGGGGTCCTCAGCCCCAGCATTTT
CDR3: CASSLGTGGPQPQHF

V: TRBV7-3
J: TRBJ2-3
D: .
size: .
DNA: TGTGCCAGCAGCTCGACACCCCGGGGAGCTCCCACAGATACGCAGTATTTT
CDR3: CASSSTPRGAPTDTQYF

V: TRBV15
J: TRBJ2-7
D: .
size: .
DNA: TGTGCCACCAGCAGAGAACAGGCTACCCAGCGGTACGAGCAGTACTTC
CDR3: CATSREQATQRYEQYF

V: TRBV25-1
J: TRBJ1-4
D: .
size: .
DNA: TGTGCCAGCAGTGAAGGACTAGGAAAACTGTTTTTT
CDR3: CASSEGLGKLFF